The following is a TCR beta chain sequence with its context. The source of the sample is a study of blood T cell repertoires in COVID-19. The overall study: PBMCs, B-cell-depleted T cells, or T cells provided the cDNA or gDNA that made up the material.

Germline lookup yields CDR1 LNHNV and CDR2 YYDKDF (reference sequence). V lost 0 bases, J lost 8 bases, and 13 bases lay in between. This CDR3 has 15 amino acids. Assay: immunoSEQ multiplex PCR; the TCRdb copy retains only in-frame clones and omits some. The sample yields about 210,000 clones, about 80% seen once. This sequence originates from a woman older than 75 with COVID-19, enrolled during active disease. The chain recombines TRBV15 with TRBJ1-4; the D gene is possibly TRBD1 (5 bases). Sequenced input: peripheral blood. CDR3 nucleotides: TGTGCCACCAGCAGAGAGTCCAGGGTGGGGGAAAAACTGTTTTTT. Amino acid sequence: CATSRESRVGEKLFF.